This entry features one TCR beta chain sequence. This clone was seen only a few times. Its antigen target is currently unknown. The input lacks base qualities; no much larger clone sits a single base away. This specimen comes from a study of control samples from healthy donors and cancer patients (TCRdb year 2020). The CDR3, cysteine through phenylalanine, is 14 amino acids long. The retained sequence is limited to the CDR3, 42 bases, with the frame set at the first base. Unmatched junction bases come to 5, with V trimmed by 4 bases and J by 2 bases. CDR1 is given as SGHDT and CDR2 as YYEEEE, both from the germline V gene. The library was produced with the immunoSEQ multiplex PCR assay. TCRdb took this table from immuneACCESS and kept in-frame rearrangements with V and J called. Such tables lack part of the clones; where checked against another copy, unresolved V genes explain under half of the gap, and the rest is unexplained. Within this sample are fewer than 200,000 clones, with 85% to 95% of them counted one time only. The top ten hold roughly 4.3% of the sample.

The sequence links TRBV5-6 to TRBJ1-2; 7 central nucleotides agree with TRBD1. This clonotype was obtained from an older woman in good health. The sample comprised blood. The CDR3 is CASSLWDRNYGYTF. The sequenced DNA is TGTGCCAGCAGCCTATGGGACAGAAACTATGGCTACACCTTC. Reference TRBV5-6 and TRBJ1-2 genes cover what lies past the CDR3, so the full variable domain is DAGVTQSPTHLIKTRGQQVTLRCSPKSGHDTVSWYQQALGQGPQFIFQYYEEEERQRGNFPDRFSGHQFPNYSSELNVNALLLGDSALYLCASSLWDRNYGYTFGSGTRLTVV.